This T cell receptor (beta chain) was captured by sequencing in a study of spatial heterogeneity in lung cancer. Study context: Across the raw uncorrected reads, a unique TCR and UMI combination was observed, on average, more than ten times.

MiXCR was run by TCRdb on the 5' RACE reads, yielding one entry per CDR3 protein. This sample has approximately 26,000 distinct CDR3 sequences; 8% to 10% occur once, and the top ten carry more than 6%. Time point defined: sample taken at primary tumor resection. A total of some 70 untreated early-stage non-small cell lung cancer patients served as donors. Extraction of whole RNA from tumor, nontumor lung or frozen PBMC preceded unsorted sequencing. Overall study findings and caveats: Approximate estimated coverage of tumor T cells amounted to around 6.9% for alpha and 11% to 15% for beta chains. Intratumoral expanded alpha and beta TCR counts were found to track tumor mutation counts.

Germline CDR1 and CDR2: SGHTA and FQGNSA. Deletions cut 5 bases from V and 4 bases from J, with 15 bases between. The CDR3 extends over 15 amino acids. This clonotype was seen ten or more times. Its target is not known. This sequence was found in a male donor with early-stage non-small cell lung cancer. The sequencing here drew on lung tumor tissue, taken at surgery. The chain joins TRBV7-2 to TRBJ1-5, with D possibly TRBD1 on 6 matching bases. DNA for the CDR3: TGTGCCAGCAGCCCCAGGGGCGGGTCTAATCAGCCCCAGCATTTT. It translates to CASSPRGGSNQPQHF. The full variable domain, in which reference TRBV7-2 and TRBJ1-5 provide the parts outside the CDR3, is GAGVSQSPSNKVTEKGKDVELRCDPISGHTALYWYRQSLGQGLEFLIYFQGNSAPDKSGLPSDRFSAERTGGSVSTLTIQRTQQEDSAVYLCASSPRGGSNQPQHFGDGTRLSIL.